The sequence of this T cell receptor beta chain was determined in a study of metastatic and nonmetastatic thyroid tumors. Across the study: Across peripheral blood and tumor or nodule tissue samples taken from malignant and benign thyroid patients, the repertoires were compared with one another.

Before thyroid surgery, none of the patients had received any treatment. A word on this clone: Germline is not matched at one junction end, which may reflect a read error.

The CDR3 covers 16 residues. Germline-derived CDR1 and CDR2 are SGHAT and FQDESV (reference sequence). TCRdb re-clonotyped the PCR reads through MiXCR. The sample lists under 35,000 clones; more than 20% were seen once. The V gene is TRBV11-1, the J gene TRBJ1-5; a possible D gene is TRBD1 (5 bases). The clonotype originates from a female donor with papillary thyroid cancer or a benign thyroid nodule (not recorded which). Some clones in this sample may be carry-over from other donors' samples. The sample was blood. CDR3 amino acids: CASTLEGDGSNQPQHF. The CDR3 bases are TGTGCCAGCACCTTAGAAGGGGACGGAAGCAATCAGCCACAGCATTTT.